This T cell receptor (beta chain) was identified during a study of PD-L1 blockade in urothelial cancer. Study-wide context: T cells numbered a median of approximately 150,000 in the blood samples. Study conclusions and caveats: Enhanced expansion of tumor-associated blood clones at 3 weeks characterized durable-benefit patients.

Comments on this clone: Its antigen is not identified.

Synthetic TCR analog templates were spiked into all PCRs individually. Libraries were prepared by immunoSEQ multiplex PCR; TCRdb keeps only in-frame clonotypes and omits some of them. Here the sample spans fewer than 130,000 clones, roughly 88% being singletons. The germline gives CDR1 GTSNPN, CDR2 SVGIG (reference sequence). CDR3 length equals 13 residues. V was trimmed by 8 bases and J by 8 bases, leaving 21 bases between them. Pretreatment and on-treatment samples were taken, numbering 1 to 8 per patient. The starting material was PBMCs, obtained around atezolizumab (anti-PD-L1) treatment. The rearrangement joins TRBV30 to TRBJ1-2; perhaps TRBD1 as D (5 bases). This receptor was obtained from a man aged 50 to 60 with urothelial cancer. The DNA of the CDR3 is TGTGCCGAAAAATCCGGGGGGATGCGGGGCTACACCTTC. Encoded protein: CAEKSGGMRGYTF.